These 27 T cell receptor beta chains were sequenced from one sample in a study of CD8+ T cells in alopecia areata. Treatment reported: oral pan-JAK inhibitor, 5-10 mg twice daily. Extracted from the samples, RNA was reverse transcribed into cDNA to serve as the sequencing template. Repertoires were generated with immunoSEQ multiplex PCR, while TCRdb's copy carries only in-frame clones and drops some. The sample records 150,000 to 200,000 clones, around three fifths being singletons. This sample comprised CD4+ T cells sorted from blood, obtained around week 47, from a patient treated with tofacitinib. The receptors were sampled from a human donor with alopecia areata.

This rearrangement joins TRBV15 to TRBJ1-1; no firm D call. Germline V gene data show CDR1 as LNHNV and CDR2 as YYDKDF (reference sequence). Trimming pared 0 bases from V and 9 bases from J, leaving 8 bases between. This CDR3 spans 12 amino acids. The CDR3 reads CATSRDRVKAFF. The DNA for the CDR3 is TGTGCCACCAGCAGAGATCGGGTGAAAGCTTTCTTT.

V gene TRBV30 combines with J gene TRBJ1-2; unclear D gene. V dropped 1 base and J dropped 5 bases, with 14 bases sitting between them. CDR1 and CDR2 from the germline V gene are GTSNPN and SVGIG (reference sequence). CDR3 length equals 14 residues. CDR3 in amino acids: CAWSGRGVPYGYTF. The CDR3 DNA follows: TGTGCCTGGAGTGGACGGGGAGTACCTTATGGCTACACCTTC.

The chain recombines TRBV11-3 with TRBJ1-6; D is unresolved. Germline CDR1 is SGHNT and CDR2 is YENEEA. The CDR3 runs to 13 residues. Trimming took 0 bases from V and 7 from J, leaving 4 bases between them. CDR3 in DNA: TGTGCCAGCAGCTTAGAGGAGAATTCACCCCTCCACTTT. It codes for CASSLEENSPLHF.

This chain uses TRBV7-2 with TRBJ2-3; 8 bases are a match to TRBD2. CDR1 is SGHTA and CDR2 is FQGNSA in the germline V gene. The CDR3 runs to 14 residues. V gave up 2 bases and J gave up 5 bases; unmatched junction bases: 3. CDR3 nucleotides: TGTGCCAGCAGCTTAATGGCGGGGGGAGATACGCAGTATTTT. Residues: CASSLMAGGDTQYF.

This clone showed up just once. The CDR3, as DNA: TGCGCCAGCAGTACCGGGACTAGCGGCACAGATACGCAGTATTTT. Amino acids: CASSTGTSGTDTQYF. The gene calls are TRBV5-1 and TRBJ2-3; the match to TRBD2 covers 10 bases. CDR1 and CDR2 from the germline V gene are SGHRS and YFSETQ. J was trimmed by 1 base and V by 5 bases; bases with no gene match: 4. The CDR3 spans 15 residues.

The gene calls are TRBV30 and TRBJ1-4; the D is unclear. Per germline, CDR1 GTSNPN and CDR2 SVGIG (reference sequence). The V end lost 1 base, the J end lost 3 bases, and 9 bases lay between the germline ends. This CDR3 spans 14 amino acids. CDR3 in DNA: TGTGCCTGGAGTGGGCGGCTCGCTAATGAAAAACTGTTTTTT. It yields the protein CAWSGRLANEKLFF.

The V gene is TRBV4-1, the J gene TRBJ2-7; tentatively, D is TRBD2 (5 bases). The germline V gene has CDR1 MGHRA and CDR2 YSYEKL. Trimming left V 0 bases short and J 7 bases short, with 10 bases between. The CDR3 loop spans 13 amino acids. The CDR3: CASSQEYRGEQYF. For the CDR3, the DNA is TGCGCCAGCAGCCAAGAGTATCGGGGAGAGCAGTACTTC.

This clone turned up a few times. The chain uses TRBV2 and TRBJ2-6; possible D gene TRBD1, 6 bases. The CDR3 is made up of 15 amino acids. CDR1 is SNHLY, CDR2 FYNNEI, per germline. V was trimmed by 7 bases and J by 0 bases, leaving 10 bases between them. The CDR3 protein is CASKKGGSGANVLTF. The CDR3, as DNA: TGTGCCAGCAAAAAAGGGGGCTCTGGGGCCAACGTCCTGACTTTC.

In the case of this clone: The sample carries other DNA sequences with the same CDR3. The rearrangement links TRBV7-2 to TRBJ1-5; no reliable D call. Germline values: CDR1 SGHTA, CDR2 FQGNSA. V was pared by 1 base and J by 0 bases, with 13 bases between. The CDR3 is 17 residues long. CDR3 protein: CASSLDWSAYSNQPQHF. DNA of the CDR3: TGTGCCAGCAGCTTAGATTGGTCGGCCTATAGCAATCAGCCCCAGCATTTT.

This chain joins TRBV5-1 and TRBJ2-3, with a weak D call TRBD2 (5 bases). Germline V gives CDR1 SGHRS, CDR2 YFSETQ. Trimming stripped 7 bases from V and 1 base from J, with 13 bases between. CDR3 length: 14 residues. The CDR3 is CASYFPGGTDTQYF. The CDR3 coding sequence is TGCGCCAGCTACTTCCCCGGGGGCACAGATACGCAGTATTTT. The full variable domain, with the rest looked up from reference TRBV5-1 and TRBJ2-3, is KAGVTQTPRYLIKTRGQQVTLSCSPISGHRSVSWYQQTPGQGLQFLFEYFSETQRNKGNFPGRFSGRQFSNSRSEMNVSTLELGDSALYLCASYFPGGTDTQYFGPGTRLTVL.

The chain combines TRBV7-2 with TRBJ1-2; TRBD1 matches 7 bases. The CDR3 extends over 16 amino acids. Losses at the gene ends were 0 bases for V and 8 bases for J; bases not matched to a gene: 12. Germline V gene data show CDR1 as SGHTA and CDR2 as FQGNSA. The CDR3 is CASSLAPGTATRGYTF. The CDR3, as DNA: TGTGCCAGCAGCTTAGCTCCCGGGACAGCGACTAGGGGCTACACCTTC.

The chain uses TRBV25-1 and TRBJ1-2; 9 bases align to TRBD1. The germline V gene has CDR1 MGHDK and CDR2 SYGVNS. The CDR3 contains 17 residues. V was clipped by 4 bases and J by 4 bases; unmatched bases: 13. The CDR3 region is CASSGGGTGRGRYGYTF. In DNA form, the CDR3 reads TGTGCCAGCAGTGGAGGCGGGACAGGGAGGGGACGCTATGGCTACACCTTC.

The rearrangement uses TRBV30 and TRBJ2-7, with 7 positions matching TRBD2. Trimming cost V 0 bases and J 3 bases; bases outside gene matches: 5. This CDR3 has 14 amino acids. Germline V gene data show CDR1 as GTSNPN and CDR2 as SVGIG (reference sequence). In DNA, the CDR3 is TGTGCCTGGAGTGTACAGACGGGAGGCTACGAGCAGTACTTC. As protein: CAWSVQTGGYEQYF. The full variable domain, with the rest looked up from reference TRBV30 and TRBJ2-7, is SQTIHQWPATLVQPVGSPLSLECTVEGTSNPNLYWYRQAAGRGLQLLFYSVGIGQISSEVPQNLSASRPQDRQFILSSKKLLLSDSGFYLCAWSVQTGGYEQYFGPGTRLTVT.

The CDR3 loop is CASSGEFLGELFF. In DNA, the CDR3 is TGTGCCAGCAGTGGGGAGTTCTTGGGGGAGCTGTTTTTT. The chain joins TRBV2 to TRBJ2-2, with a possible D match to TRBD2 (5 bases). In germline, CDR1 is SNHLY, CDR2 FYNNEI. Trimming pared 4 bases from V and 8 bases from J, leaving 11 bases between. The CDR3 loop spans 13 amino acids.

A few counts support this clone. This sequence joins TRBV30 and TRBJ1-1; possible D gene TRBD1, 5 bases. V was clipped by 4 bases and J by 5 bases, with 14 bases between them. In germline, CDR1 is GTSNPN, CDR2 SVGIG (reference sequence). This CDR3 comprises 13 residues. CDR3 protein: CAWTQIQGTEAFF. The CDR3 DNA sequence: TGTGCCTGGACCCAGATTCAGGGAACTGAAGCTTTCTTT.

This chain joins TRBV11-2 and TRBJ2-5; TRBD2 matches at 10 bases. The ends lost 5 bases at V and 3 bases at J; junction bases unmatched: 12. The germline V gene encodes CDR1 SGHAT and CDR2 FQNNGV. There are 17 residues in the CDR3. The CDR3 reads CASSKIISGGSKETQYF. The CDR3 coding sequence is TGTGCCAGCAGCAAGATAATTAGCGGGGGGTCTAAAGAGACCCAGTACTTC.

V gene TRBV2 combines with J gene TRBJ2-7; D ambiguous. Per the germline V gene, CDR1 is SNHLY and CDR2 is FYNNEI. This CDR3 has 13 residues. Trimming pared 4 bases from V and 3 bases from J, leaving 10 bases between. CDR3 coding DNA: TGTGCCAGCAGTGGAGACACTAACTACGAGCAGTACTTC. It translates to CASSGDTNYEQYF.

The chain has TRBV14 and TRBJ1-2; D is ambiguous. Per germline, CDR1 SGHDN and CDR2 FVKESK. The germline V and J ends were trimmed by 1 base and 6 bases, with 12 bases remaining between them. The CDR3 has 14 residues. CDR3: CASSQGVRLNGYTF. DNA of the CDR3: TGTGCCAGCAGCCAAGGTGTCAGGCTGAATGGCTACACCTTC.

This clone occurred a few times. The gene calls are TRBV9 and TRBJ2-7; TRBD2 aligns across 11 bases. The germline V gene encodes CDR1 SGDLS and CDR2 YYNGEE. CDR3 length equals 17 residues. V shed 0 bases, J shed 5 bases, and the junction held 10 bases outside the gene matches. The CDR3 DNA reads as TGTGCCAGCAGCGTAGATCCTCCGGGACTAGCGGAGGACGAGCAGTACTTC. As protein: CASSVDPPGLAEDEQYF.

CDR3 sequence reads: CASSLTGNSPLHF. CDR3 nucleotide sequence: TGCGCCAGCAGCTTGACAGGGAATTCACCCCTCCACTTT. This chain links TRBV5-1 with TRBJ1-6, with D maybe TRBD1 (6 bases). The ends were cut back, 1 base at V and 7 bases at J, with 6 bases in the middle. Germline-derived CDR1 and CDR2 are SGHRS and YFSETQ. The CDR3 sequence is 13 residues long.

Regarding this clone: One junction end disagrees with the germline gene, perhaps due to a read error. The gene calls are TRBV10-3 and TRBJ2-7; possible D gene TRBD1, 6 bases. Germline V gene data show CDR1 as ENHRY and CDR2 as SYGVKD. The CDR3 has 13 residues. The CDR3 sequence: CAISESTWTAFGF. DNA for the CDR3: TGTGCCATCAGTGAGTCGACTTGGACAGCCTTCGGCTTC.

This clone was picked up a small number of times. Other DNA variants within this sample encode the same CDR3. This rearrangement joins TRBV30 to TRBJ1-1; maybe TRBD1 (6 bases). The V end was cut by 1 base, the J end by 6 bases, with 18 bases between. CDR3 length equals 15 residues. The germline V gene encodes CDR1 GTSNPN and CDR2 SVGIG (reference sequence). The CDR3 sequence: CAWSERQAWRPEAFF. The CDR3 DNA reads as TGTGCCTGGAGTGAGCGACAGGCTTGGAGGCCTGAAGCTTTCTTT. The full variable domain, rest sourced from reference TRBV30 and TRBJ1-1, is SQTIHQWPATLVQPVGSPLSLECTVEGTSNPNLYWYRQAAGRGLQLLFYSVGIGQISSEVPQNLSASRPQDRQFILSSKKLLLSDSGFYLCAWSERQAWRPEAFFGQGTRLTVV.

The CDR3 DNA reads TGTGCCAGCAGCGGACTAGCTTACAATGAGCAGTTCTTC. Protein sequence: CASSGLAYNEQFF. The chain employs TRBV7-2 and TRBJ2-1; 8 positions match TRBD2. Germline V gives CDR1 SGHTA, CDR2 FQGNSA. The CDR3 has 13 amino acids. With V trimmed by 5 bases and J by 4 bases, 1 base remained unmatched.

The chain joins TRBV7-6 to TRBJ2-3; D unclear. The CDR3 is made up of 10 amino acids. The germline V gene has CDR1 SGHVS and CDR2 FNYEAQ. Trimming took off 8 bases at V and 3 bases at J, with 3 bases between the two ends. The CDR3 bases are TGTGCCAGCGGAACAGATACGCAGTATTTT. Translation: CASGTDTQYF.

This rearrangement joins TRBV7-2 to TRBJ2-3, with D unresolved. Germline CDR1 and CDR2: SGHTA and FQGNSA. Between the trimmed V and J ends, which lost 0 bases and 7 bases, there was a span of 14 bases. The CDR3 consists of 15 residues. The CDR3 sequence is CASSLAGPRFNTQYF. CDR3 sequence (DNA): TGTGCCAGCAGCTTAGCCGGGCCTAGGTTCAATACGCAGTATTTT.

The chain links TRBV7-6 to TRBJ2-6; 10 bases are shared with TRBD1. Per germline, CDR1 SGHVS and CDR2 FNYEAQ. CDR3 size: 19 residues. Trimming cost V 5 bases and J 1 base; bases outside gene matches: 11. Written as DNA, the CDR3 is TGTGCCAGCAGCGCTGCCGGGACAGGGGAATATTCTGGGGCCAACGTCCTGACTTTC. Encoded protein: CASSAAGTGEYSGANVLTF.

In its sample, this clone was seen once. V is TRBV4-3 and J is TRBJ1-5; TRBD1 matches 7 bases. The CDR3 has 16 residues. The V and J ends lost 3 bases and 2 bases, in that order; junction bases with no gene match: 7. CDR1 and CDR2 (germline): LGHNA, YSLEER. The CDR3 loop is CASSQTTGSGNQPQHF. As DNA, the CDR3 is TGCGCCAGCAGCCAGACGACAGGGAGTGGCAATCAGCCCCAGCATTTT.